What follows are 4 T cell receptor beta chains derived from one specimen sequenced in a study of blood T cell repertoires in COVID-19. Using immunoSEQ multiplex PCR, the repertoire was profiled, and TCRdb retains in-frame clones only, with some absent. Here the sample spans some 240,000 clones, 81% being singletons. Specimen: peripheral blood. The receptor source for this set is a woman of 80 years or more with COVID-19, enrolled during active disease.

This chain connects TRBV29-1 to TRBJ2-5, with 10 positions matching TRBD1. The V and J ends lost 7 bases and 6 bases, in that order; junction bases with no gene match: 11. The CDR3 has 14 amino acids. CDR1 and CDR2 from the germline V gene are SQVTM and ANQGSEA. This chain's CDR3 is CSAEGQGLGKTQYF. CDR3 DNA sequence: TGCAGCGCCGAGGGACAGGGGCTAGGAAAGACCCAGTACTTC.

This clone was seen more than once but under ten times. This sequence joins TRBV9 and TRBJ2-2, with 7 bases identical to TRBD2. Per the germline V gene, CDR1 is SGDLS and CDR2 is YYNGEE. The CDR3 loop spans 15 amino acids. V lost 0 bases to trimming and J lost 3 bases; unmatched junction nucleotides: 2. The CDR3 loop reads CASSVGLADTGELFF. DNA of the CDR3: TGTGCCAGCAGCGTAGGCCTAGCGGACACCGGGGAGCTGTTTTTT. Based on the CDR3 plus reference TRBV9 and TRBJ2-2, the full variable domain is DSGVTQTPKHLITATGQRVTLRCSPRSGDLSVYWYQQSLDQGLQFLIQYYNGEERAKGNILERFSAQQFPDLHSELNLSSLELGDSALYFCASSVGLADTGELFFGEGSRLTVL.

The chain links TRBV7-9 to TRBJ2-7; no definite D call. Germline values: CDR1 SEHNR, CDR2 FQNEAQ (reference sequence). The CDR3 totals 14 residues. The V and J ends lost 1 base and 3 bases respectively, with 10 bases between them. The CDR3 DNA is TGTGCCAGCAGCTTAGTGAACAGAGACTACGAGCAGTACTTC. Encoded protein: CASSLVNRDYEQYF.

V gene TRBV24-1 combines with J gene TRBJ1-2; 7 bases are a match to TRBD1. CDR1 KGHDR and CDR2 SFDVKD come from the germline V gene. The CDR3 is made up of 15 amino acids. Trimming cost V 2 bases and J 5 bases; bases outside gene matches: 7. In DNA, the CDR3 is TGTGCCACCAGTGATTCCGGCAGGGGGAAGTATGGCTACACCTTC. Encoded protein: CATSDSGRGKYGYTF.